The rows below give T cell receptor beta chains drawn from one sample of a study of PD-L1 blockade in urothelial cancer. Here immunoSEQ multiplex PCR was the method, and the copy in TCRdb shows in-frame clones only, minus some. The sample records around 71,000 clones, 85% being singletons. Sequencing used PBMCs, obtained around atezolizumab (anti-PD-L1) treatment. All receptors derive from a man aged 35-49 years with urothelial cancer. CDR3s include the opening cysteine and the closing phenylalanine or tryptophan. The D gene is left open where the match is weak. Rows give clone size only sometimes, using once, few, many, or a class for an expanded clone.

D gene	clone size	V gene	J gene	CDR3 DNA	CDR3 protein
TRBD1	-	TRBV9	TRBJ1-2	TGTGCCAGCAGCGTAGATCAGGGGGAGAACTATGGCTACACCTTC	CASSVDQGENYGYTF
TRBD2	-	TRBV5-5	TRBJ2-2	TGTGCCAGCAGCAGAGCGGGACCGAACACCGGGGAGCTGTTTTTT	CASSRAGPNTGELFF
-	few	TRBV28	TRBJ1-5	TGTGCCAGCAGTCCCCTCCGGGTCCGCAATCAGCCCCAGCATTTT	CASSPLRVRNQPQHF
-	-	TRBV15	TRBJ1-1	TGTGCCACCAGCAGAGGCACATTGAACACTGAAGCTTTCTTT	CATSRGTLNTEAFF
TRBD1	-	TRBV7-6	TRBJ2-3	TGTGCCAGCAGCGCGACAGGGCACAGCACAGATACGCAGTATTTT	CASSATGHSTDTQYF
TRBD1	-	TRBV28	TRBJ1-4	TGTGCCAGCAGTTCGTCGGGACAGTGGAATGAAAAACTGTTTTTT	CASSSSGQWNEKLFF
-	-	TRBV2	TRBJ2-7	TGTGCCAGCAGTGAAGTTACGGAGATGGACTTC	CASSEVTEMDF
-	-	TRBV30	TRBJ2-2	TGTGCCTGGAGGGAACAGGGTATCACCGGGGAGCTGTTTTTT	CAWREQGITGELFF
-	-	TRBV4-3	TRBJ2-7	TGCGCCAGCAGCCAAGAAGTGGGGGCGGGTGGAGGAACCTACGAGCAGTACTTC	CASSQEVGAGGGTYEQYF
TRBD2	-	TRBV5-1	TRBJ2-7	TGCGCCAGCAGCCGGACTAGCGGATCCTACGAGCAGTACTTC	CASSRTSGSYEQYF
-	-	TRBV14	TRBJ2-1	TGTGCCAGCAGCCAAGATTACAACAATGAGCAGTTCTTC	CASSQDYNNEQFF
TRBD1	-	TRBV29-1	TRBJ2-5	TGCAGCGTCGTGGGACAGGAAGGATCGGAGACCCAGTACTTC	CSVVGQEGSETQYF
-	-	TRBV2	TRBJ2-7	TGTGCCAGCAGTGATTCACCTCCGGGGGACAGAGTTTCCTACGAGCAGTACTTC	CASSDSPPGDRVSYEQYF
-	-	TRBV6-1	TRBJ2-1	TGTGCCAGCAGTGTGTCAAATAGGGAGTACGAGCAGTTCTTC	CASSVSNREYEQFF
-	-	TRBV18	TRBJ1-5	TGTGCCAGCTCACTTGCAGGGTCCGATCAGCCCCAGCATTTT	CASSLAGSDQPQHF
-	few	TRBV28	TRBJ1-1	TGTGCCAGCTTCCAGGGAACCCCCGGTGAAGCTTTCTTT	CASFQGTPGEAFF
TRBD1	-	TRBV6-5	TRBJ2-5	TGTGCCAGCCTAACTCCGGACAGGGGGGAGACCCAGTACTTC	CASLTPDRGETQYF
TRBD1	-	TRBV19	TRBJ1-5	TGTGCCAGTCAAACAGGGGAGGTGGAGCATTTT	CASQTGEVEHF
-	-	TRBV25-1	TRBJ2-3	TGTGCCAGTTCGAGAGAGGAAAGCACAGATACGCAGTATTTT	CASSREESTDTQYF
TRBD1	-	TRBV7-2	TRBJ1-5	TGTGCCAGCAGCAAAGAGGGACAGTTGTTCAATCAGCCCCAGCATTTT	CASSKEGQLFNQPQHF
TRBD1	-	TRBV6-6	TRBJ1-2	TGTGCCAGCAGTTACGAAGTCAGGGGGCCCGGAGGCTACACCTTC	CASSYEVRGPGGYTF
TRBD2	-	TRBV19	TRBJ2-1	TGTGCCAGTAGTATACGGACGACTAGCGGGAGGCCCCCGCAGTTCTTC	CASSIRTTSGRPPQFF
-	-	TRBV14	TRBJ2-1	TGTGCCAGCGGGCGCTACAACTACAATGAGCAGTTCTTC	CASGRYNYNEQFF
TRBD2	once	TRBV27	TRBJ2-3	TGTGCCAGCAGACTAGCGGGAGGACTCACAGATACGCAGTATTTT	CASRLAGGLTDTQYF
-	-	TRBV11-2	TRBJ2-3	TGTGCCAGCAGCTTAGATCAGATGCAACGGGACACAGATACGCAGTATTTT	CASSLDQMQRDTDTQYF
-	-	TRBV19	TRBJ2-7	TGTGCCTCAAGGAGGACAGCAGGCTCCTACGAGCAGTACTTC	CASRRTAGSYEQYF
-	-	TRBV6-6	TRBJ1-1	TGTGCCAGCAGTTACAGGGGAGAAGCTTTCTTT	CASSYRGEAFF
-	-	TRBV13	TRBJ1-4	TGTGCCAGCAGCTTAGGCCAGGGAGGGGAAAAACTGTTTTTT	CASSLGQGGEKLFF
-	-	TRBV11-2	TRBJ1-1	TGTGCCAGCAGCCTTTCGTCAGGGAACACTGAAGCTTTCTTT	CASSLSSGNTEAFF
TRBD1	few	TRBV5-5	TRBJ2-1	TGTGCCAGCCATAGACAGGGGGCTTCTTACAATGAGCAGTTCTTC	CASHRQGASYNEQFF
-	-	TRBV27	TRBJ1-2	TGTGCCAGCAGTAGGCAGGGTCTAAGCGGCTACACCTTC	CASSRQGLSGYTF
-	-	TRBV5-1	TRBJ2-5	TGCGCCAGCAGCTTGGGGCCCTGGTTCGGAGGAGAGACCCAGTACTTC	CASSLGPWFGGETQYF
TRBD1	-	TRBV10-3	TRBJ1-4	TGTGCCATCAGTGAGGGAACAGGGGTTCCTAATGAAAAACTGTTTTTT	CAISEGTGVPNEKLFF
TRBD1	-	TRBV28	TRBJ1-2	TGTGCCAGCAGTTTATCCGGACAGGGGAGCTATGGCTACACCTTC	CASSLSGQGSYGYTF
-	few	TRBV27	TRBJ1-5	TGTGCCAGCAGTATTCAGGGGTTTAGCAATCAGCCCCAGCATTTT	CASSIQGFSNQPQHF
TRBD2	-	TRBV5-1	TRBJ2-6	TGCGCCAGCAGCAGGACTAGCGGGTTATCTGGGGCCAACGTCCTGACTTTC	CASSRTSGLSGANVLTF
TRBD1	-	TRBV11-2	TRBJ1-2	TGTGCCAGCAGCCGTTCCGGGGGGGGACAGCAAGACAACACCTTC	CASSRSGGGQQDNTF
TRBD2	-	TRBV7-2	TRBJ2-7	TGTGCCAGCAGCCCAACTAGCGGCCCCTACGAGCAGTACTTC	CASSPTSGPYEQYF
-	-	TRBV30	TRBJ2-7	TGTGCCTGGAGCCCAGGGACTGCCAACTCCTACGAGCAGTACTTC	CAWSPGTANSYEQYF
-	-	TRBV12-2	TRBJ2-5	TGTGCAAGTCGTCTAAACCGGGACAGGAGAGAGACCCAGTACTTC	CASRLNRDRRETQYF
-	-	TRBV28	TRBJ1-2	TGTGCCAGCAGTTTGGTGGGCTTTGGCTACACCTTC	CASSLVGFGYTF
-	-	TRBV11-3	TRBJ2-2	TGTGCCAGCAGCTTAAGTGGGAGCTCCGGGGAGCTGTTTTTT	CASSLSGSSGELFF
TRBD1	-	TRBV9	TRBJ2-7	TGTGCCACCTCGGGACAGCGATCCTCCTACGAGCAGTACTTC	CATSGQRSSYEQYF
TRBD1	-	TRBV7-9	TRBJ1-1	TGTGCCAGCAGCCCGCCCATGGACAGGGGACCTTCCGGGTACACTGAAGCTTTCTTT	CASSPPMDRGPSGYTEAFF
-	-	TRBV18	TRBJ1-2	TGTGCCAGCTCACCACCGTCAACAGGGAACTATGGCTACACCTTC	CASSPPSTGNYGYTF
TRBD1	-	TRBV30	TRBJ1-1	TGTGCCTGCTCGACAGGGATGAACACTGAAGCTTTCTTT	CACSTGMNTEAFF
TRBD2	-	TRBV18	TRBJ2-2	TGTGCCAGCTCTGGCGGGAGTAACACCGGGGAGCTGTTTTTT	CASSGGSNTGELFF
-	-	TRBV7-2	TRBJ1-2	TGTGCCAGCCAAGCCGACTCCGGGGGGGCGGGCTATGGCTACACCTTC	CASQADSGGAGYGYTF
-	-	TRBV6-5	TRBJ1-2	TGTGCCAGCAGTTTTTTCCCCCTCAGGCTCAACTATGGCTACACCTTC	CASSFFPLRLNYGYTF
-	-	TRBV5-4	TRBJ2-3	TGTGCCAGCAGCTTCGGGGCGATCTCAGGGGCAGATACGCAGTATTTT	CASSFGAISGADTQYF
TRBD1	-	TRBV30	TRBJ2-7	TGTGCCTGGAGTGTTCCGGGACAGGGGTTAGAGTACGAGCAGTACTTC	CAWSVPGQGLEYEQYF
TRBD1	-	TRBV18	TRBJ1-2	TGTGTATCCGGAGACAGGGTTTATGGCTACACCTTC	CVSGDRVYGYTF